This T cell receptor (beta chain) was found in a study of breast tumors, draining lymph nodes, adjacent tissues. Study-level findings and limits: Data only fit, rather than demonstrated, lymph node origin of most tumor T cells.

The CDR3 is 14 amino acids. The V gene end was trimmed by 7 bases and the J gene end by 2 bases; junction bases not matched to a gene: 5. TCRdb used MiXCR to reprocess the multiplex PCR reads, holding one entry per CDR3 protein. In the table there are 80,000 to 130,000 distinct CDR3 sequences, 21% of which are singletons. This clonotype was observed at least ten times. Its antigen is unknown. Samples came from axillary lymph nodes draining the breast cancer. The chain carries TRBV12-3 or TRBV12-4 and TRBJ2-3; 8 nucleotides line up with TRBD1. The receptor was isolated from a female donor with breast cancer. Some clones in this sample may be carry-over from other donors' samples. The sample consisted of axillary lymph node tissue. As DNA, the CDR3 is TGTGCCAGCAAACAGGGGGTACCCACAGATACGCAGTATTTT. Translating gives CASKQGVPTDTQYF.